These 30 T cell receptor beta chains were sequenced from one sample in a study of blood T cell repertoires in COVID-19 (TCRdb year 2020). Receptor libraries were prepared by the immunoSEQ multiplex PCR assay. TCRdb carries this immuneACCESS record with in-frame sequences only. Its versions omit some clonotypes, under half of them owing to an unresolved V gene in the studies checked, with the rest unexplained. Counted in this sample were 250,000 to 400,000 clones; 90% of them appeared once. The ten largest clones take up 2.5% to 3.5% of the sample. The sample was peripheral blood. The receptors stem from a woman under 40 with COVID-19, enrolled during active disease.

The CDR3 here is CASSLGAGYATNEKLFF. The CDR3 DNA reads as TGTGCCAGCAGCTTAGGGGCAGGCTATGCAACTAATGAAAAACTGTTTTTT. The chain has TRBV11-2 and TRBJ1-4; no reliable D call. V was shortened by 1 base and J by 0 bases, with 12 bases between the two germline ends. Germline CDR1 reads SGHAT; CDR2 reads FQNNGV. The CDR3 is 17 residues long.

The chain employs TRBV10-3 and TRBJ1-6; 7 bases are a match to TRBD1. Per the germline V gene, CDR1 is ENHRY and CDR2 is SYGVKD. Trimming at V came to 6 bases and at J to 7 bases, leaving 9 bases not matched to a gene. The CDR3 has 15 amino acids. CDR3 DNA sequence: TGTGCCATCAGCGGTGGGGACAGTTTGAATTCACCCCTCCACTTT. Encoded protein: CAISGGDSLNSPLHF.

The rearrangement uses TRBV12-3 or TRBV12-4 and TRBJ2-3; D call uncertain. There are 13 residues in the CDR3. Trimming pared 5 bases from V and 1 base from J, leaving 7 bases between. The CDR3 here is CASSISGTDTQYF. The CDR3 nucleotides are TGTGCCAGCAGTATATCTGGCACAGATACGCAGTATTTT.

The chain combines TRBV28 with TRBJ2-1; 7 bases agree with TRBD1. The V gene's germline CDR1 is MDHEN and CDR2 SYDVKM. This CDR3 comprises 14 residues. V was pared by 6 bases and J by 1 base, with 3 bases of the junction left unmatched. CDR3: CASRGQLSYNEQFF. The CDR3 DNA reads as TGTGCCAGCAGGGGACAGCTTTCCTACAATGAGCAGTTCTTC.

V is TRBV18 and J is TRBJ1-6; D not certain. The CDR3 spans 13 residues. V lost 3 bases and J lost 6, with 6 bases in between. The germline CDR1 and CDR2 sequences are KGHSH and LQKENI. CDR3 DNA: TGTGCCAGCTCACCTGACTTTAATTCACCCCTCCACTTT. Its protein product is CASSPDFNSPLHF.

The chain links TRBV27 to TRBJ2-1, with D possibly matching TRBD2 (5 bases). Germline V gene data show CDR1 as MNHEY and CDR2 as SMNVEV (reference sequence). The CDR3 is 16 amino acids. The V end lost 1 base, the J end lost 1 base, and 11 bases lay between the germline ends. In DNA form, the CDR3 reads TGTGCCAGCAGTTTATTTCCGGGGAATTCCTACAATGAGCAGTTCTTC. It specifies CASSLFPGNSYNEQFF.

The CDR3 loop is CASSVGLARASYNEQFF. Here the CDR3 DNA reads TGTGCCAGCAGCGTAGGGCTAGCGAGGGCATCCTACAATGAGCAGTTCTTC. This rearrangement joins TRBV9 to TRBJ2-1, with D perhaps matching TRBD2 (6 bases). The CDR3 contains 17 residues. Trimming pared 0 bases from V and 1 base from J, leaving 14 bases between. Germline-derived CDR1 and CDR2 are SGDLS and YYNGEE.

The V gene is TRBV6-5, the J gene TRBJ1-2; 9 nucleotides line up with TRBD1. Losses at the gene ends were 2 bases for V and 5 bases for J; bases not matched to a gene: 6. CDR1 and CDR2 (germline): MNHEY, SVGAGI. CDR3 size: 15 residues. CDR3 protein: CASSYPGQGSYGYTF. DNA of the CDR3: TGTGCCAGCAGTTACCCGGGACAGGGATCTTATGGCTACACCTTC.

Only a few counts were recorded for this clone. The rearrangement uses TRBV30 and TRBJ2-7, with TRBD2 matching over 7 bases. CDR3 size: 14 residues. V lost 5 bases to trimming and J lost 4 bases; unmatched junction nucleotides: 11. CDR1 and CDR2 from the germline V gene are GTSNPN and SVGIG (reference sequence). Written as DNA, the CDR3 is TGTGCCTGGGATGTTGGCGGGAGCTCTTACGAGCAGTACTTC. Residues: CAWDVGGSSYEQYF.

The chain recombines TRBV6-5 with TRBJ1-5; D not resolved. With 5 bases removed from V and 4 bases from J, the gap between germline ends came to 9 bases. Germline-derived CDR1 and CDR2 are MNHEY and SVGAGI. CDR3 length: 13 residues. CDR3 sequence reads: CASSRTGNQPQHF. Written as DNA, the CDR3 is TGTGCCAGCAGTCGTACGGGGAATCAGCCCCAGCATTTT.

V gene TRBV6-5 combines with J gene TRBJ1-4, with no clear D. Germline CDR1 and CDR2: MNHEY and SVGAGI. CDR3 size: 15 residues. V gave up 2 bases and J gave up 5 bases, with 12 bases separating them. CDR3 protein: CASSYSLNSNEKLFF. CDR3 sequence (DNA): TGTGCCAGCAGTTACAGCCTCAACAGCAATGAAAAACTGTTTTTT.

J is TRBJ1-5 and V is TRBV2; 8 positions match TRBD1. Germline CDR1 reads SNHLY; CDR2 reads FYNNEI. The CDR3 is 14 residues long. V shed 4 bases, J shed 10 bases, and the junction held 9 bases outside the gene matches. The CDR3 DNA reads TGTGCCAGCAGTGGGGCAGGGGGCATCGGACCCCAGCATTTT. Amino acids: CASSGAGGIGPQHF.

As for this clone: Other DNA sequences in the sample encode the same CDR3. The V and J genes are TRBV30 and TRBJ1-1, with D perhaps TRBD1 (5 bases). V lost 0 bases and J 4 bases, leaving 12 bases between the germline ends. This CDR3 region has 14 residues. Per germline, CDR1 GTSNPN and CDR2 SVGIG (reference sequence). The CDR3, as DNA: TGTGCCTGGAGTGTGGGGGGTCCGGGCACTGAAGCTTTCTTT. Translating it yields CAWSVGGPGTEAFF.

This sequence joins TRBV5-1 and TRBJ2-1; TRBD2 agrees at 9 bases. The ends lost 0 bases at V and 4 bases at J; junction bases unmatched: 2. The V gene's germline CDR1 is SGHRS and CDR2 YFSETQ. The CDR3 has 15 amino acids. In nucleotides, the CDR3 is TGCGCCAGCAGCTTGGTTCTAGCGGGATACAATGAGCAGTTCTTC. This gives the protein CASSLVLAGYNEQFF.

The chain joins TRBV5-4 to TRBJ2-1; TRBD2 aligns across 9 bases. Per the germline V gene, CDR1 is SGHNT and CDR2 is YYREEE (reference sequence). The CDR3 has 15 residues. Trimming took 5 bases from V and 9 from J; bases not matched to a gene: 12. The CDR3 bases are TGTGCCAGCAGGCGAACTAGCGGGTGGGAGGGTGAGCAGTTCTTC. This encodes CASRRTSGWEGEQFF.

The V gene is TRBV7-2, the J gene TRBJ2-2, with TRBD1 matching 11 bases. The CDR3 sequence is 14 residues long. Germline CDR1 SGHTA, CDR2 FQGNSA. Trimming took 5 bases from V and 5 from J; bases not matched to a gene: 1. CDR3 DNA: TGTGCCAGCAGCCGGGACAGGGGGACCGGGGAGCTGTTTTTT. It codes for CASSRDRGTGELFF.

The rearrangement uses TRBV27 and TRBJ2-7; 11 bases line up with TRBD2. The CDR3 extends over 14 amino acids. V shed 7 bases and J 2 bases; nucleotides not matched to a gene: 4. Germline V gives CDR1 MNHEY, CDR2 SMNVEV (reference sequence). CDR3 DNA sequence: TGTGCCAGCAAGGGACTAGCGGCTCCCTACGAGCAGTACTTC. This translates into CASKGLAAPYEQYF.

The V call is TRBV6-8, the J call TRBJ1-2, with D perhaps matching TRBD1 (5 bases). Trimming pared 6 bases from V and 0 bases from J, leaving 8 bases between. Germline V gives CDR1 MNHGY, CDR2 SAAAGT. The CDR3 extends over 13 amino acids. The CDR3 DNA sequence: TGTGCCAGCAGGTGGGGCACTAACTATGGCTACACCTTC. As protein: CASRWGTNYGYTF.

The CDR3 sequence: CASSLSQRQAYGYTF. CDR3 bases: TGTGCCAGCAGCTTGAGTCAGCGACAGGCTTATGGCTACACCTTC. The J gene is TRBJ1-2, the V gene TRBV5-6; D is perhaps TRBD1 (6 bases). CDR1 and CDR2 (germline): SGHDT, YYEEEE. V lost 1 base and J lost 5, with 15 bases in between. This CDR3 contains 15 residues. The whole variable domain, remainder taken from reference TRBV5-6 and TRBJ1-2, is DAGVTQSPTHLIKTRGQQVTLRCSPKSGHDTVSWYQQALGQGPQFIFQYYEEEERQRGNFPDRFSGHQFPNYSSELNVNALLLGDSALYLCASSLSQRQAYGYTFGSGTRLTVV.

The chain employs TRBV5-4 and TRBJ1-2; 10 positions agree with TRBD1. Per germline, CDR1 SGHNT and CDR2 YYREEE (reference sequence). V was clipped by 7 bases and J by 4 bases; unmatched bases: 7. The CDR3 length is 14 residues. CDR3 amino acids: CASASGQGVYGYTF. In DNA, the CDR3 is TGTGCCAGCGCCTCTGGACAGGGGGTCTATGGCTACACCTTC.

The CDR3 DNA is TGCGCCAGCGTCTCACAGGGGTACACTGAAGCTTTCTTT. Its protein is CASVSQGYTEAFF. The chain links TRBV10-2 to TRBJ1-1; the match to TRBD1 covers 7 bases. Germline lookup yields CDR1 WSHSY and CDR2 SAAADI. J gave up 3 bases and V 8 bases, and 6 bases lay outside the gene matches. This CDR3 has 13 amino acids.

This clone was detected a few times. The genes are TRBV5-4 and TRBJ2-5, with D perhaps TRBD2 (6 bases). Trimming left V 0 bases short and J 3 bases short, with 9 bases between. This CDR3 region has 14 residues. Per germline, CDR1 SGHNT and CDR2 YYREEE (reference sequence). This chain's CDR3 is CASSLGTNKETQYF. The CDR3 nucleotides read TGTGCCAGCAGCTTGGGGACTAATAAAGAGACCCAGTACTTC. The full variable domain, rest sourced from reference TRBV5-4 and TRBJ2-5, is ETGVTQSPTHLIKTRGQQVTLRCSSQSGHNTVSWYQQALGQGPQFIFQYYREEENGRGNFPPRFSGLQFPNYSSELNVNALELDDSALYLCASSLGTNKETQYFGPGTRLLVL.

The genes are TRBV19 and TRBJ1-2; the match to TRBD1 covers 8 bases. The germline V gene encodes CDR1 LNHDA and CDR2 SQIVND (reference sequence). The CDR3 runs to 13 residues. J gave up 4 bases and V 5 bases, and 3 bases lay outside the gene matches. The CDR3: CASSPTGGYGYTF. CDR3 in DNA: TGTGCCAGTAGTCCTACAGGGGGCTATGGCTACACCTTC.

The rearrangement links TRBV10-1 to TRBJ1-5, with a possible D match to TRBD1 (6 bases). V was cut by 3 bases and J by 4 bases, with 19 bases left in between. The CDR3 is 17 amino acids. Germline V gene lookup returns CDR1 WNHNN and CDR2 SYGVQD (reference sequence). The CDR3 region has the DNA TGCGCCAGCAGTGACCCCAGGACAGCTACCGTGAATCAGCCCCAGCATTTT. It codes for CASSDPRTATVNQPQHF.

V is TRBV11-2 and J is TRBJ1-1, with D perhaps matching TRBD1 (5 bases). Per the germline V gene, CDR1 is SGHAT and CDR2 is FQNNGV. The V and J ends lost 0 bases and 4 bases respectively, with 9 bases between them. This CDR3 has 14 amino acids. The CDR3 spells CASSLEGGSTEAFF. In nucleotides, the CDR3 is TGTGCCAGCAGCTTAGAGGGGGGGAGCACTGAAGCTTTCTTT.

This chain links TRBV2 with TRBJ2-1; the match to TRBD2 covers 11 bases. The germline V gene has CDR1 SNHLY and CDR2 FYNNEI. This CDR3 has 17 amino acids. V was pared by 2 bases and J by 1 base, with 4 bases of the junction left unmatched. This CDR3 reads CASSEMASGRSYNEQFF. The DNA for the CDR3 is TGTGCCAGCAGTGAAATGGCTAGCGGGAGGTCCTACAATGAGCAGTTCTTC. The full variable domain, in which reference TRBV2 and TRBJ2-1 provide the parts outside the CDR3, is EPEVTQTPSHQVTQMGQEVILRCVPISNHLYFYWYRQILGQKVEFLVSFYNNEISEKSEIFDDQFSVERPDGSNFTLKIRSTKLEDSAMYFCASSEMASGRSYNEQFFGPGTRLTVL.

This clone was seen only once. The gene calls are TRBV11-1 and TRBJ2-1, with D uncertain. The CDR3 contains 16 residues. CDR1 is SGHAT, CDR2 FQDESV, per germline (reference sequence). Trimming pared 1 base from V and 6 bases from J, leaving 16 bases between. The CDR3 spells CASSLGPDPNGNEQFF. As DNA, the CDR3 is TGTGCCAGCAGCTTAGGCCCTGATCCAAACGGCAATGAGCAGTTCTTC.

V gene TRBV7-9 combines with J gene TRBJ1-4; possible D gene TRBD1, 6 bases. CDR3 length: 15 residues. CDR1 SEHNR and CDR2 FQNEAQ come from the germline V gene (reference sequence). Trimming pared 6 bases from V and 1 base from J, leaving 12 bases between. As DNA, the CDR3 is TGTGCCAGCAGTAAGGACAGTATAACTAATGAAAAACTGTTTTTT. This translates into CASSKDSITNEKLFF.

V usage is TRBV5-4 and J usage is TRBJ2-3; 7 positions agree with TRBD2. Per the germline V gene, CDR1 is SGHNT and CDR2 is YYREEE (reference sequence). CDR3 length equals 17 residues. V lost 4 bases and J lost 4; bases outside the gene matches: 15. The CDR3 nucleotides read TGTGCCAGCAGCACGTCCACGACTAGCAGGACCGCAGATACGCAGTATTTT. Translation gives CASSTSTTSRTADTQYF.

V gene TRBV14 combines with J gene TRBJ2-1, with D perhaps TRBD2 (5 bases). The germline V gene encodes CDR1 SGHDN and CDR2 FVKESK. This CDR3 region has 15 residues. The germline V and J ends were trimmed by 7 bases and 0 bases, with 13 bases remaining between them. The CDR3 spells CASNRAESSYNEQFF. The CDR3 DNA follows: TGTGCCAGCAACCGAGCGGAGAGCTCCTACAATGAGCAGTTCTTC. Using reference TRBV14 and TRBJ2-1 for the parts outside the CDR3, the full variable domain is EAGVTQFPSHSVIEKGQTVTLRCDPISGHDNLYWYRRVMGKEIKFLLHFVKESKQDESGMPNNRFLAERTGGTYSTLKVQPAELEDSGVYFCASNRAESSYNEQFFGPGTRLTVL.